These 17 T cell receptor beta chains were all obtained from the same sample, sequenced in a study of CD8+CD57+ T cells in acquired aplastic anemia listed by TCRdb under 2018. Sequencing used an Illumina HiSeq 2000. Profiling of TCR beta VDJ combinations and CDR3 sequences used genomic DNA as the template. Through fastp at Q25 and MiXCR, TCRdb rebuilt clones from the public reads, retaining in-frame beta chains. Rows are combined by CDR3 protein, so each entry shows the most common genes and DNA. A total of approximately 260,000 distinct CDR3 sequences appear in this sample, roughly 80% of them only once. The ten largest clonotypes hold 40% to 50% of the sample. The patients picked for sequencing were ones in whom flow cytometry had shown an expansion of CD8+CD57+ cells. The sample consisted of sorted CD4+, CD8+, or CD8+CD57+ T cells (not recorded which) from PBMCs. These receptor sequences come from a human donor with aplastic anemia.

The CDR3 region is CASSLHPDGTALYYEQYV. Here the CDR3 DNA reads TGTGCCAGCAGCTTGCATCCCGACGGGACAGCCCTTTACTACGAGCAGTACGTC. This chain links TRBV7-3 with TRBJ2-7, with TRBD1 matching 7 bases. V gave up 3 bases and J gave up 3 bases; unmatched junction bases: 17. CDR3 length: 18 amino acids. Per the germline V gene, CDR1 is SGHTA and CDR2 is FQGTGA.

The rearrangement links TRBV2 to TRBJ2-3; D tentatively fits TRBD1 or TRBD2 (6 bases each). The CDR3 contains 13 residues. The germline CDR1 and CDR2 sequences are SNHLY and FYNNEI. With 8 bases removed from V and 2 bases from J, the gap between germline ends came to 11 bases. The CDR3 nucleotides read TGTGCCAGCGGGGCGGGACACACAGATACGCAGTATTTT. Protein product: CASGAGHTDTQYF.

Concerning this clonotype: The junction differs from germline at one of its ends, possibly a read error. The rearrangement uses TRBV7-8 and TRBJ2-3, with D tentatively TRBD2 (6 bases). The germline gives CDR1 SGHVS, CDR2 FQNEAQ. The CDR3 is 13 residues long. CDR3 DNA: TGTGCCAGCAGCTTAGCGGGAGGACACACTACGCAGTTT. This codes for CASSLAGGHTTQF.

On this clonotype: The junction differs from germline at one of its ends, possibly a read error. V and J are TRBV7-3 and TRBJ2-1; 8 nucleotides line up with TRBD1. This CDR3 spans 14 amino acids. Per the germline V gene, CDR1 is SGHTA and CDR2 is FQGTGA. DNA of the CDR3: TGCGCCAGCAGCCATTTCGGACAGGGAAATGAGCAGTTCTTC. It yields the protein CASSHFGQGNEQFF.

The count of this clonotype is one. CDR3 loop: CASGGGGAHTQYF. The CDR3, as DNA: TGTGCCAGCGGGGGCGGGGGCGCGCATACGCAGTATTTT. The chain combines TRBV15 with TRBJ2-3; TRBD2 is a possible D gene (7 bases). The CDR3 totals 13 residues. Germline assignment: CDR1 LNHNV and CDR2 YYDKDF (reference sequence). V was shortened by 10 bases and J by 7 bases, with 18 bases between the two germline ends. Using reference TRBV15 and TRBJ2-3 for the parts outside the CDR3, the full variable domain is DAMVIQNPRYQVTQFGKPVTLSCSQTLNHNVMYWYQQKSSQAPKLLFHYYDKDFNNEADTPDNFQSRRPNTSFCFLDIRSPGLGDTAMYLCASGGGGAHTQYFGPGTRLTVL.

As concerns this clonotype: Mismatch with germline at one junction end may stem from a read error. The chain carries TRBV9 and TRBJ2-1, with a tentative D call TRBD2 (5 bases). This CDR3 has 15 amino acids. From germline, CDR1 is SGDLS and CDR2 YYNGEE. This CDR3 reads CASSEVGGPYDEEFF. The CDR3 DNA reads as TGTGCCAGCAGTGAAGTGGGCGGGCCCTACGATGAGGAGTTCTTC.

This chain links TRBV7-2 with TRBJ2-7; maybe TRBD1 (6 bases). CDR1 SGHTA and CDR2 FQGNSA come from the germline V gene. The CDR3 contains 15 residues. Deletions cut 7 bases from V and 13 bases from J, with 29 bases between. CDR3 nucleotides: TGTGCCAGCAACCCGGACAGAAGCACCTACGACCAGTACTACGTC. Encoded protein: CASNPDRSTYDQYYV.

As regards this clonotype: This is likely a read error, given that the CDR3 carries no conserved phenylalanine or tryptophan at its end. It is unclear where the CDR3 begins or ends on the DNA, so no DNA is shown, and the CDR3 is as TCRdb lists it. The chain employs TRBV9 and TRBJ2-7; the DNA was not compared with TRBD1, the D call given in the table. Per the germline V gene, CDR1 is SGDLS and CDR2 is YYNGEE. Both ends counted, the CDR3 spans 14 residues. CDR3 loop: CASSADSATYNSHL.

CDR3 sequence reads: CATSDPGHGYTF. CDR3 bases: TGTGCCACCAGTGATCCTGGGCATGGCTACACCTTC. The chain uses TRBV24-1 and TRBJ1-2; D uncertain. Germline loops: CDR1 KGHDR, CDR2 SFDVKD. V was trimmed by 3 bases and J by 6 bases, leaving 7 bases between them. The CDR3 spans 12 residues.

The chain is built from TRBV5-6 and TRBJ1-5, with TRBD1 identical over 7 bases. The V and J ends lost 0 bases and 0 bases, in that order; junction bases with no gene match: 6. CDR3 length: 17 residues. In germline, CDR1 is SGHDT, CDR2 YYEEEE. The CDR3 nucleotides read TGTGCCAGCAGCTTGGGGGAGGGACAGTATAGCAATCAGCCCCAGCATTTT. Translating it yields CASSLGEGQYSNQPQHF. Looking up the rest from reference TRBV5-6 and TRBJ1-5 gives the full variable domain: DAGVTQSPTHLIKTRGQQVTLRCSPKSGHDTVSWYQQALGQGPQFIFQYYEEEERQRGNFPDRFSGHQFPNYSSELNVNALLLGDSALYLCASSLGEGQYSNQPQHFGDGTRLSIL.

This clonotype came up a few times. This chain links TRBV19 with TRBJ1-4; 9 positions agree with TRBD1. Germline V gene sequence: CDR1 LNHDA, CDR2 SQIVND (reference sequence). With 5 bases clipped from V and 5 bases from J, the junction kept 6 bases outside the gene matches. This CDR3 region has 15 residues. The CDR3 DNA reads TGTGCCAGTAGTGTCCAAGGACAGGGGAATGAAAAACTGTTTTTT. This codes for CASSVQGQGNEKLFF.

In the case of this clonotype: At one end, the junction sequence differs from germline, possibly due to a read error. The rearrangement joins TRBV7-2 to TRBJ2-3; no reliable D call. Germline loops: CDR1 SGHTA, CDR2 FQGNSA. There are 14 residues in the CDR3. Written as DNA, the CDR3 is TGTGCCAGCAGCTTAGCGGTACAGAGACATAGTACGTCGTTT. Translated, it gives CASSLAVQRHSTSF.

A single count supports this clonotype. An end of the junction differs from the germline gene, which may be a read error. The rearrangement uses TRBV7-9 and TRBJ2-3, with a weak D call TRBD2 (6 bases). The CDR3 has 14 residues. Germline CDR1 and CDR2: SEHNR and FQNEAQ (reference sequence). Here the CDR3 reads CASSDAATVLAKNF. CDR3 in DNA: TGTGCCAGCAGCGACGCAGCGACAGTACTAGCCAAAAACTTT.

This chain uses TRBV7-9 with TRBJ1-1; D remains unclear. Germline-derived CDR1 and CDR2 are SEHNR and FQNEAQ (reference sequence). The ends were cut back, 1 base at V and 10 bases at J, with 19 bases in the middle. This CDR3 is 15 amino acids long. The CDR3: CASSLVLGGITLAFF. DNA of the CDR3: TGTGCCAGCAGCTTAGTTCTCGGAGGGATCACTTTAGCTTTCTTT.

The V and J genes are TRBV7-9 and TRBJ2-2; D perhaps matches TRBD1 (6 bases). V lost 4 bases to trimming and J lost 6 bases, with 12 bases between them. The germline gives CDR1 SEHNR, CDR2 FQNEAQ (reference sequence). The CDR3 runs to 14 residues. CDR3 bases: TGTGCCAGCAGCTGTCAGGGGAGCGCCGGGGAGCTGTTTTTT. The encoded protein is CASSCQGSAGELFF.

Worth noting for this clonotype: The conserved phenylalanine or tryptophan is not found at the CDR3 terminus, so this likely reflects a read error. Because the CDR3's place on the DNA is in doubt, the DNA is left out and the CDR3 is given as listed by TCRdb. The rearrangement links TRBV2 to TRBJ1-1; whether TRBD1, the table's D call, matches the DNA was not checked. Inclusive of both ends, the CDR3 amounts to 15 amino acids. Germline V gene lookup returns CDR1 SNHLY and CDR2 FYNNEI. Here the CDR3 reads CASSYGRTGNTESVL.

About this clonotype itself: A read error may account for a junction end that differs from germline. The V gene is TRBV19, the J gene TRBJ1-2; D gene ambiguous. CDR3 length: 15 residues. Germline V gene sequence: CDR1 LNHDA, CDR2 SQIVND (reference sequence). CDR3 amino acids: CASSRGGGSNNEHFF. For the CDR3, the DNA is TGTGCCAGTAGTAGAGGTGGAGGGTCAAACAATGAGCACTTCTTC.